The subject of this entry is one T cell receptor beta chain. Antigen specificity is unknown. TCRdb recomputed calls from the 5' RACE reads with MiXCR, one row per CDR3 protein. The sample shows fewer than 450,000 distinct CDR3 sequences, about 21% of them seen only once. This record comes from a study of T-cell memory formation after mild COVID-19. Study-wide points: The finding that pre-infection memory included some responding clones suggested that cross-reactive memory joined. Second-wave clones reaching peak frequency on day 37 lacked confirmed SARS-CoV-2 specificity. Those CD4+ clones that contracted were mainly in CM and EM (CD8+ ones in EMRA).

V gave up 4 bases and J gave up 0 bases, with 19 bases separating them. Germline CDR1 SGHAT, CDR2 FQNNGV. The CDR3 loop spans 19 amino acids. The sample was PBMCs or a T cell subset sorted from them (not recorded which). The chain carries TRBV11-2 and TRBJ2-6, with D perhaps being TRBD1 or TRBD2 (5 bases each). This clonotype originated in an adult woman who had mild COVID-19 (a few samples of this study predate the infection). Cell type and time point are not known. The CDR3 DNA reads as TGTGCCAGCAGCTCAGGCCGGAGGAGGACACCCTCTGGGGCCAACGTCCTGACTTTC. It specifies CASSSGRRRTPSGANVLTF.